This T cell receptor (beta chain) came from a study of response to subunit inactivated influenza vaccine. This clonotype was seen at least ten times. Using its own MiXCR run on the RT-PCR reads, TCRdb lists one record per CDR3 protein. The sample carries about 170,000 distinct CDR3 sequences, approximately 12% recorded once. The CDR3 has 18 amino acids. V lost 0 bases and J 0 bases, leaving 17 bases between the germline ends. Germline V gene lookup returns CDR1 SGHAT and CDR2 FQNNGV. Another study also made use of these data, one on T cells expressing NK-cell markers. In that study: Scientists made TCR beta cDNA using 5'RACE template switching with UMIs. Obtained from sorted CD3+CD56+NKG2C+, CD3+CD56+NKG2C- and CD3+CD56-NKG2C+ T cells were the TCR beta repertoires. The CD3+CD56-NKG2C+ fraction of several donors was also led by these clonotypes.

The TCR comes from a man in his forties or fifties who received an inactivated influenza vaccine. The chain employs TRBV11-2 and TRBJ1-1; D is perhaps TRBD1 (5 bases). Sequenced material: CD8+ T cells sorted from PBMCs, taken roughly 12 days after vaccination. The CDR3 region is CASSLEPRDGRLNTEAFF. The CDR3 DNA follows: TGTGCCAGCAGCTTAGAACCCCGGGACGGCCGCCTGAACACTGAAGCTTTCTTT.